This T cell receptor beta chain was captured by sequencing in a study of T cell repertoires in cytomegalovirus infection. TCRdb passed the reads through MiXCR, listing each CDR3 protein once. The data contain about 180,000 distinct CDR3 sequences, approximately 17% of them singletons. The length of the CDR3 is 13 residues. Germline trimming cut 3 bases from V and 3 bases from J; bases unmatched to any gene: 2. Per germline, CDR1 PRHDT and CDR2 FYEKMQ (reference sequence). Material: CD8+ T cells from PBMCs. The receptor's source is a human donor in good health (CMV status not recorded). Some clones in this sample may be carry-over from other donors' samples. The chain couples TRBV13 to TRBJ2-7; 7 bases fit TRBD1. In nucleotides, the CDR3 is TGTGCCAGCAGCTTCCCAGGGGGCTACGAGCAGTACTTC. As protein: CASSFPGGYEQYF.